The present T cell receptor beta chain was sequenced within a study of T cells in Graves' hyperthyroidism and ophthalmopathy (dated 2019 in TCRdb). Regarding the complete study: Peripheral blood was sampled at the time of initial diagnosis, prior to any treatment. To identify distinguishing TCR V-J signatures, a discovery cohort of some 99 patients was used, comprising roughly 45 with Graves' ophthalmopathy and 57 with stable Graves' hyperthyroidism. Prospective prediction of ophthalmopathy was tested in an independent validation cohort consisting of 18 hyperthyroidism patients and approximately 16 patients who later progressed to ophthalmopathy. The 100 or so discovery patients were randomly split 7:3 into training and test sets. Thyroid tissue and blood T-cell repertoires from over 5 Graves' hyperthyroidism patients were also compared in the study. After sampling, hyperthyroidism patients received methimazole starting at 30 mg daily, and ophthalmopathy patients received high-dose intravenous methylprednisolone. The paper reports TCR Vbeta CDR3 sequencing of approximately 130 peripheral blood samples: approximately 41 ophthalmopathy, fewer than 85 hyperthyroidism and roughly 17 progressor patients.

General study outcomes and caveats: Sample size was not statistically predetermined, and blinding of investigators to group allocation was not performed. In validation, the model predicted progression to ophthalmopathy with 65% to 71% sensitivity and approximately 74% specificity, a median of 6.5 months before onset. Most expanded thyroid clonotypes (frequency above 0.001) were also detected in blood, a finding suggesting that blood repertoires may reflect thyroid immune responses. A model built on a 13 V-J signature distinguished ophthalmopathy from stable hyperthyroidism, reaching 85% to 90% sensitivity and about 81% specificity in cross-validation and 80%/75% in testing.

Stable Graves' hyperthyroidism was defined as the absence of progression to ophthalmopathy over 18 months of follow-up. Hyperthyroidism patients were newly diagnosed, with disease duration under 2 months, and aged 18 to 65 years. The study excluded patients with uncontrolled infections, other autoimmune diseases, pregnancy or lactation. Diagnoses relied on clinical symptoms, serum thyroxine and TRAb, thyroid ultrasound and orbital computed tomography. PBMCs were isolated from 10 ml of fresh peripheral blood by Ficoll-Paque density gradient centrifugation. Total RNA was extracted using Trizol reagent, and RNA quality was assessed on an Agilent 2100 Bioanalyzer. Via the germline V gene (reference sequence), CDR1 is LNHNV and CDR2 YYDKDF. There are 15 amino acids in the CDR3, from cysteine to phenylalanine inclusive. The read is trimmed to its CDR3 DNA, 45 bases read in frame from base 1. Trimming leaves V shorter by 0 bases and J shorter by 4 bases, with the junction holding 0 bases beyond the gene matches.

This clonotype was seen many times. This clone's antigen is unknown. No much larger clone exists at a distance of one base, and base qualities are not known. The TCR beta CDR3 regions were amplified from the RNA transcripts. The TCR CDR3 was subjected to a first round of RT-PCR using the HTBI primer set and the Qiagen OneStep RT-PCR kit. A second multiplex PCR round built the libraries, followed by size selection and purification. Libraries were sequenced paired-end with 100 bp reads on an Illumina HiSeq2000. Turning to the authors' computational methods: SOAPnuke was used to process the raw data, throwing out any read that contained adapters or uncalled bases, had a mean Phred below 15, or lacked an exact constant-primer or identifier match. High-quality paired reads were merged using COPE v1.2.5, and each unique nucleotide sequence was defined as a clonotype. Clonotypes were aligned to IMGT TRBV, TRBD and TRBJ reference segments using MiTCR v1.1. The analysis included only V-J combinations with a frequency above 0.0001, which together covered roughly 99% of the repertoires. The TCS score was defined as the ratio of F50 (clonal expansion) to E x V (chaos), calculated using BLOSUM62-based TCRdist between CDR3 peptides within each V-J. Welch's t-statistics and random forest reduced several hundred V-J features to 13, which were used in a naive Bayes classifier (R e1071). TCRdb trimmed public reads at Q25 via fastp, called clones via MiXCR and kept in-frame beta chains. When rows share a CDR3 protein, they turn into one entry using the most common DNA and genes. The V and J calls and clone size come from TCRdb's table, not from the authors' own analysis. The sample table lists 400,000 to 550,000 distinct CDR3 sequences, approximately 15% of them with a count of one. Together, the top ten hold 15% to 20% of the sample.

The chain was built from TRBV15 and TRBJ2-1; 10 central bases correspond to TRBD2. The sample comprised blood. This receptor was identified in a woman in her late teens or twenties with Graves' hyperthyroidism. The CDR3: CATSRETSGYNEQFF. The sequence in DNA is TGTGCCACCAGCAGAGAGACTAGCGGGTACAATGAGCAGTTCTTC.